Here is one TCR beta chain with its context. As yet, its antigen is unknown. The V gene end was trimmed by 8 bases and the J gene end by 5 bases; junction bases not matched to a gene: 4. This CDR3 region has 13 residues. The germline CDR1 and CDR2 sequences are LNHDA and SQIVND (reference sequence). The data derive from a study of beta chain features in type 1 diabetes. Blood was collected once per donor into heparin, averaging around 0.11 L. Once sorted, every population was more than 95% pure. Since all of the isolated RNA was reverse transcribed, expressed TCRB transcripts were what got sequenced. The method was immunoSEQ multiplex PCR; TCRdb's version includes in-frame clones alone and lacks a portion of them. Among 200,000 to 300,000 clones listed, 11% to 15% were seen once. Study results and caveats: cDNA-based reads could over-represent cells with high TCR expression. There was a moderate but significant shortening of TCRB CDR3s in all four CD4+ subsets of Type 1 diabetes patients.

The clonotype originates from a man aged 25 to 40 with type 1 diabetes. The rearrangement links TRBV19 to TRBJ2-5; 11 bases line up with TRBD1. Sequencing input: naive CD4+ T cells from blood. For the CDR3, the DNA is TGTGCCAGTTGGGGACAGGGGGGGGAGACCCAGTACTTC. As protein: CASWGQGGETQYF.